The TCR beta chain under discussion was sequenced for a study of T cell responses to AZD1222 COVID-19 vaccine. Clones were read by immunoSEQ multiplex PCR, and TCRdb kept only the in-frame ones, dropping some. Of over 120,000 clones listed, about 93% are singletons. CDR1 KGHSH and CDR2 LQKENI come from the germline V gene. Trimming stripped 2 bases from V and 3 bases from J, with 16 bases between. The CDR3 totals 16 residues. The V gene is TRBV18, the J gene TRBJ2-5; D is uncertain. The source was peripheral blood, collected on day 0 of AZD1222 vaccination. The clonotype was recovered from an adult in good health. The CDR3 region has the DNA TGTGCCAGCTCACCAGACCCTCAAAAACTCGAAGAGACCCAGTACTTC. Translation: CASSPDPQKLEETQYF. Using reference TRBV18 and TRBJ2-5 for the parts outside the CDR3, the full variable domain is NAGVMQNPRHLVRRRGQEARLRCSPMKGHSHVYWYRQLPEEGLKFMVYLQKENIIDESGMPKERFSAEFPKEGPSILRIQQVVRGDSAAYFCASSPDPQKLEETQYFGPGTRLLVL.